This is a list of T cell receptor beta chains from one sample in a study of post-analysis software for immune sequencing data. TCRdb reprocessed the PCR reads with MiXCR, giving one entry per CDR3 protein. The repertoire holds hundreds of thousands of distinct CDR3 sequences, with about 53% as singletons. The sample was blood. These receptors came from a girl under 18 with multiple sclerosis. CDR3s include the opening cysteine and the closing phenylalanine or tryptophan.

CDR3: CASSLDRAESSYNEQFF
V: TRBV11-2
length: 17
J: TRBJ2-1

CDR3: CSAGASGGIRYEQYF
V: TRBV20-1
length: 15
J: TRBJ2-7

CDR3: CASSELAPYGGELFF
V: TRBV9
length: 15
J: TRBJ2-2

CDR3: CAWSVPTGGWAYEQYF
V: TRBV30
length: 16
J: TRBJ2-7

CDR3: CASSYRLGQGGNEQFF
V: TRBV6-6
length: 16
J: TRBJ2-1

CDR3: CASAHRASGANVLTF
V: TRBV6-6
length: 15
J: TRBJ2-6

CDR3: CASSQEGFSVETQYF
V: TRBV4-1
length: 15
J: TRBJ2-5

CDR3: CASSLAKGLENEQFF
V: TRBV7-7
length: 15
J: TRBJ2-1

CDR3: CSASRLAGANTGELFF
V: TRBV20-1
length: 16
J: TRBJ2-2

CDR3: CASSLGEGRLDEQFF
V: TRBV5-1
length: 15
J: TRBJ2-1

CDR3: CATSLGLNYQPQHF
V: TRBV6-2/TRBV6-3
length: 14
J: TRBJ1-5

CDR3: CSARPTGGGGNQPQHF
V: TRBV20-1
length: 16
J: TRBJ1-5

CDR3: CASSRQGRETQYF
V: TRBV7-7
length: 13
J: TRBJ2-5

CDR3: CSVERTDRDEQYF
V: TRBV29-1
length: 13
J: .

CDR3: CASSLEGGYTEAFF
V: TRBV7-9
length: 14
J: TRBJ1-1

CDR3: CASSSPGQGNEQFF
V: TRBV7-9
length: 14
J: TRBJ2-1

CDR3: CSAQGGGSSYEQYF
V: TRBV29-1
length: 14
J: TRBJ2-7

CDR3: CSSRVKPTDTQYF
V: TRBV29-1
length: 13
J: TRBJ2-3

CDR3: CSAGTPGGEHNEQFF
V: TRBV20-1
length: 15
J: TRBJ2-1

CDR3: CATSSSFSFYNEQFF
V: TRBV15
length: 15
J: TRBJ2-1

CDR3: CASSLEAQGQYF
V: TRBV5-1
length: 12
J: TRBJ2-4

CDR3: CASSAQLAGAADTQYF
V: TRBV7-9
length: 16
J: TRBJ2-3

CDR3: CASSPSWAGGAEDTQYF
V: TRBV5-1
length: 17
J: TRBJ2-3

CDR3: CASSYGPRREETQYF
V: TRBV9
length: 15
J: .

CDR3: CASSSPQGLNYEQYF
V: TRBV6-6
length: 15
J: TRBJ2-7

CDR3: CSALGGFTDTQYF
V: TRBV20-1
length: 13
J: TRBJ2-3

CDR3: CASSSGRDTQYF
V: TRBV7-9
length: 12
J: TRBJ2-3

CDR3: CASSLALLTQGDTGELFF
V: TRBV7-9
length: 18
J: TRBJ2-2

CDR3: CSARPTSGSFNEQFF
V: TRBV20-1
length: 15
J: TRBJ2-1

CDR3: CSARDSNRVFTGELFF
V: TRBV20-1
length: 16
J: TRBJ2-2

CDR3: CASSLLGIEETQYF
V: TRBV11-1
length: 14
J: TRBJ2-5

CDR3: CAGSLSGLYEQYF
V: TRBV7-2
length: 13
J: TRBJ2-7

CDR3: CSARAGGLGNEQFF
V: TRBV29-1
length: 14
J: TRBJ2-1

CDR3: CSAGQNSNEQFF
V: TRBV20-1
length: 12
J: TRBJ2-1

CDR3: CSVEGNDAQYF
V: TRBV29-1
length: 11
J: TRBJ2-5

CDR3: CASSHPPGQRLEKLFF
V: TRBV4-1
length: 16
J: TRBJ1-4

CDR3: CASSGDRGQETQYF
V: TRBV2
length: 14
J: TRBJ2-5

CDR3: CSARLAGTPYEQYF
V: TRBV20-1
length: 14
J: TRBJ2-7

CDR3: CASSLVAGGGTQYF
V: TRBV5-6
length: 14
J: TRBJ2-5

CDR3: CASSSIQGWKLFF
V: TRBV7-8
length: 13
J: TRBJ1-4

CDR3: CASSLTGSQSSYNEQFF
V: TRBV7-3
length: 17
J: TRBJ2-1